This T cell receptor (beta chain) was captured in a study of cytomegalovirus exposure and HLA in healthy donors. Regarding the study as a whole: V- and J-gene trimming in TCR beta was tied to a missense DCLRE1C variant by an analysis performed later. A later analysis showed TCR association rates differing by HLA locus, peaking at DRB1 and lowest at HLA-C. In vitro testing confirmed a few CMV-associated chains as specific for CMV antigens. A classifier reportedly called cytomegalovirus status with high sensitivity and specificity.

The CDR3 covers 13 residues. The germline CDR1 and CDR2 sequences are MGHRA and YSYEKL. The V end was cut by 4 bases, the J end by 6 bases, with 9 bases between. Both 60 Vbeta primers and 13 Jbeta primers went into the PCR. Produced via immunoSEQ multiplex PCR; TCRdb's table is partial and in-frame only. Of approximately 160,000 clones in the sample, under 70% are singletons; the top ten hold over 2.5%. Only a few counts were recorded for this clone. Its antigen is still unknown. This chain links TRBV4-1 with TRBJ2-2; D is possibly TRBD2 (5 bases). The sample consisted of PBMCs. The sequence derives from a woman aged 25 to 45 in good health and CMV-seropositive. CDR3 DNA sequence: TGCGCCAGCAGCCGGCCGGGATCCGGGGAGCTGTTTTTT. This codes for CASSRPGSGELFF.